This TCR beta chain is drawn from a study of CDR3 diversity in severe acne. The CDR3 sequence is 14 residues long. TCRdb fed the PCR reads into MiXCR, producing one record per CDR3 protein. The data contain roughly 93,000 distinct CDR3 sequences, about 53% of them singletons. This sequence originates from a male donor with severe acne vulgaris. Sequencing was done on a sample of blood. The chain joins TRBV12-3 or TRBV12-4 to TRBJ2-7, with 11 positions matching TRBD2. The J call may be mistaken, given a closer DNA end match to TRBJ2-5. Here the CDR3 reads CASSFGLAGETQYF. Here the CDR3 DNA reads TGTGCCAGCAGTTTCGGACTAGCGGGAGAGACCCAGTACTTC.